The source of this T cell receptor beta chain is a study of OX40 agonist ivuxolimab in advanced cancers. The germline V gene encodes CDR1 SGHAT and CDR2 FQNNGV. The CDR3 consists of 13 residues. V dropped 5 bases and J dropped 4; count of bases not matched to a gene: 1. This table comes from immunoSEQ multiplex PCR, and its TCRdb copy is limited to in-frame clones, with some not included. The sample contains 120,000 or so clones, approximately 90% of which appear only once. The rearrangement joins TRBV11-2 to TRBJ2-1; 8 positions agree with TRBD2. This TCR was recovered from an adult with an advanced solid tumor such as melanoma, head and neck, liver or kidney cancer. The source was CD4+ or CD8+ T cells sorted from blood, collected in a trial of the OX40 agonist ivuxolimab. The CDR3 here is CASSTSGYNEQFF. Here the CDR3 DNA reads TGTGCCAGCAGCACTAGCGGATACAATGAGCAGTTCTTC.